This T cell receptor beta chain was obtained from a study of metastatic and nonmetastatic thyroid tumors. This clone was observed a few times. The CDR3 is made up of 15 amino acids. With V trimmed by 5 bases and J by 8 bases, 11 bases remained unmatched. All patients reached thyroid surgery having received no treatment beforehand. TCRdb ran MiXCR on the PCR reads. The repertoire holds over 15,000 clones, with approximately 20% as singletons. Sequencing was performed on tumor tissue. The chain is built from TRBV12-3 or TRBV12-4 and TRBJ2-7; 11 bases agree with TRBD1. The receptor was isolated from a female donor with papillary thyroid cancer or a benign thyroid nodule (not recorded which). Some clones in this sample may be carry-over from other donors' samples. The CDR3 sequence: CASSLPGQGVRKQYF. The CDR3 region has the DNA TGTGCCAGCAGTCTTCCGGGACAGGGGGTTAGAAAGCAGTACTTC.